Presented here are 29 T cell receptor beta chains from one specimen sequenced in a study of identical twins. TCRdb called the 5' RACE reads again in MiXCR, with one record for every CDR3 protein. The data contain approximately 680,000 distinct CDR3 sequences, roughly 7.1% of them singletons. These data also formed part of another study, on yellow fever vaccine responses in identical twins.

The sequenced sample consisted of PBMCs. These receptors were taken from a woman younger than 30 in good health.

This clonotype occurred a few times. The chain couples TRBV9 to TRBJ2-7; 7 nucleotides align to TRBD2. Germline lookup yields CDR1 SGDLS and CDR2 YYNGEE. Trimming removed 4 bases from V and 2 bases from J; junction bases left unmatched: 6. The CDR3 runs 14 residues. CDR3 region: CASSTSGVPYEQYF. CDR3 DNA: TGTGCCAGCAGCACGAGCGGGGTTCCCTACGAGCAGTACTTC.

This clonotype was counted ten times or more. The chain combines TRBV5-1 with TRBJ2-3; no clear D. This CDR3 comprises 14 residues. Trimming cost V 1 base and J 5 bases, with 11 bases left between them. Germline V CDR1 and CDR2: SGHRS, YFSETQ. CDR3 DNA sequence: TGCGCCAGCAGCTTGCCCCTGACTGGAGATACGCAGTATTTT. Amino acids: CASSLPLTGDTQYF.

The chain couples TRBV15 to TRBJ2-6; D may match TRBD1 or TRBD2 (5 bases each). V was trimmed by 5 bases and J by 5 bases, leaving 13 bases between them. The CDR3 covers 15 residues. The germline gives CDR1 LNHNV, CDR2 YYDKDF (reference sequence). The CDR3 DNA follows: TGTGCCACCAGCTTCCGGGACGTAAGGGCCAACGTCCTGACTTTC. Translating it yields CATSFRDVRANVLTF. Filled out from reference TRBV15 and TRBJ2-6, the complete variable domain reads DAMVIQNPRYQVTQFGKPVTLSCSQTLNHNVMYWYQQKSSQAPKLLFHYYDKDFNNEADTPDNFQSRRPNTSFCFLDIRSPGLGDTAMYLCATSFRDVRANVLTFGAGSRLTVL.

There are many counts of this clonotype. The gene calls are TRBV2 and TRBJ1-1; tentative D call: TRBD1 (5 bases). Trimming took off 5 bases at V and 5 bases at J, with 18 bases between the two ends. Per the germline V gene, CDR1 is SNHLY and CDR2 is FYNNEI. CDR3 length: 15 amino acids. CDR3 DNA: TGTGCCAGCAGTCCCAGGGAGGGTGGGATAACTGAAGCTTTCTTT. Protein sequence: CASSPREGGITEAFF.

This clonotype has a count of ten or more. The rearrangement uses TRBV5-5 and TRBJ1-1; D is uncertain. Germline V lookup: CDR1 SGHKS, CDR2 YYEKEE (reference sequence). The length of the CDR3 is 13 residues. The ends were cut back, 3 bases at V and 0 bases at J, with 6 bases in the middle. The CDR3 DNA sequence: TGTGCCAGCAGCTGGCGAATGAACACTGAAGCTTTCTTT. This gives the protein CASSWRMNTEAFF. Full variable domain (rest looked up from reference TRBV5-5 and TRBJ1-1): DAGVTQSPTHLIKTRGQQVTLRCSPISGHKSVSWYQQVLGQGPQFIFQYYEKEERGRGNFPDRFSARQFPNYSSELNVNALLLGDSALYLCASSWRMNTEAFFGQGTRLTVV.

This clonotype was detected a few times. The chain combines TRBV28 with TRBJ2-7; 7 bases agree with TRBD1. This CDR3 is built from 14 residues. After removal of 4 bases from V and 0 bases from J, the junction contained 3 bases not matched to a gene. CDR1 is MDHEN and CDR2 is SYDVKM in the germline V gene. CDR3 nucleotides: TGTGCCAGCAGTTCGGGACAGTTCTCCTACGAGCAGTACGTC. This translates into CASSSGQFSYEQYV.

The gene calls are TRBV24-1 and TRBJ2-4; 7 bases are a match to TRBD1. V was clipped by 4 bases and J by 0 bases; unmatched bases: 5. Per germline, CDR1 KGHDR and CDR2 SFDVKD. The CDR3 spans 16 residues. The CDR3 DNA is TGTGCCACCAGTGAAACAGGGGTCGAAGCCAAAAACATTCAGTACTTC. Translated, it gives CATSETGVEAKNIQYF.

The chain carries TRBV6-1 and TRBJ2-7; TRBD1 might be the D (6 bases). This CDR3 comprises 13 residues. Between the trimmed V and J ends, which lost 5 bases and 6 bases, there was a span of 14 bases. Germline CDR1 and CDR2: MNHNS and SASEGT. For the CDR3, the DNA is TGTGCCAGCAGTCCGAGCCGCAGGGGCGAGCAGTACTTC. This gives the protein CASSPSRRGEQYF.

The table lists this clonotype with many counts. J is TRBJ2-2 and V is TRBV7-9; D uncertain. Trimming stripped 3 bases from V and 0 bases from J, with 8 bases between. Per the germline V gene, CDR1 is SEHNR and CDR2 is FQNEAQ (reference sequence). The length of the CDR3 is 15 residues. The CDR3, as DNA: TGTGCCAGCAGCTTTTGGGCCGCGAACACCGGGGAGCTGTTTTTT. Its protein is CASSFWAANTGELFF.

The genes are TRBV3-1 and TRBJ2-7, with TRBD1 identical over 8 bases. Germline V lookup: CDR1 LGHDT, CDR2 YNNKEL (reference sequence). The CDR3 has 16 amino acids. V lost 1 base to trimming and J lost 6 bases; unmatched junction nucleotides: 11. CDR3 sequence: CASSQGGQGAAGEQYF. Here the CDR3 DNA reads TGTGCCAGCAGCCAAGGAGGGCAGGGGGCGGCCGGCGAGCAGTACTTC.

This clonotype was seen a handful of times. V is TRBV29-1 and J is TRBJ1-2; perhaps TRBD1 as D (6 bases). This CDR3 is 16 amino acids long. V dropped 0 bases and J dropped 8 bases, with 22 bases sitting between them. Germline loops: CDR1 SQVTM, CDR2 ANQGSEA. This chain's CDR3 is CSVEDKTLWEGEGYTF. The CDR3 nucleotides are TGCAGCGTTGAAGACAAGACCCTATGGGAGGGGGAGGGCTACACCTTC.

This clonotype was counted between two and nine times. The rearrangement uses TRBV6-5 and TRBJ1-1; D remains unclear. Germline V gene sequence: CDR1 MNHEY, CDR2 SVGAGI. This CDR3 has 16 amino acids. Trimming removed 2 bases at V and 0 bases at J, with 13 bases between. The CDR3 bases are TGTGCCAGCAGTTACGCTTATACGGGGATGAACACTGAAGCTTTCTTT. Translated, it gives CASSYAYTGMNTEAFF.

This clonotype was counted at least ten times. The V and J genes are TRBV29-1 and TRBJ2-7; TRBD1 agrees at 11 bases. CDR3 size: 13 residues. V trimming: 2 bases; J trimming: 7 bases; junction bases outside the gene matches: 4. Per the germline V gene, CDR1 is SQVTM and CDR2 is ANQGSEA. The CDR3 sequence: CSVERGQGGEQYF. The CDR3 DNA sequence: TGCAGCGTTGAAAGGGGACAGGGGGGAGAGCAGTACTTC.

This clonotype has ten or more counts. V is TRBV28 and J is TRBJ2-1; D gene ambiguous. Trimming pared 3 bases from V and 5 bases from J, leaving 8 bases between. Germline assignment: CDR1 MDHEN and CDR2 SYDVKM. The CDR3 covers 13 residues. The DNA for the CDR3 is TGTGCCAGCAGTTTTCGGCTGGACAATGAGCAGTTCTTC. It specifies CASSFRLDNEQFF. Variable domain in full (rest from reference TRBV28 and TRBJ2-1): DVKVTQSSRYLVKRTGEKVFLECVQDMDHENMFWYRQDPGLGLRLIYFSYDVKMKEKGDIPEGYSVSREKKERFSLILESASTNQTSMYLCASSFRLDNEQFFGPGTRLTVL.

The sample holds many counts of this clonotype. The chain links TRBV24-1 to TRBJ2-7; TRBD1 agrees at 7 bases. This CDR3 is 13 amino acids long. With 4 bases clipped from V and 2 bases from J, the junction kept 1 base outside the gene matches. Germline loops: CDR1 KGHDR, CDR2 SFDVKD. The CDR3 sequence is CATSETGTYEQYF. CDR3 sequence (DNA): TGTGCCACCAGTGAGACAGGGACCTACGAGCAGTACTTC.

The table lists this clonotype with a few counts. The V call is TRBV11-2, the J call TRBJ1-2, with D tentatively TRBD1 (6 bases). Germline CDR1 reads SGHAT; CDR2 reads FQNNGV. The CDR3 loop spans 17 amino acids. V was trimmed by 0 bases and J by 1 base, leaving 15 bases between them. The CDR3 DNA follows: TGTGCCAGCAGCTTAGATTTGAGAAGGGGACATAACTATGGCTACACCTTC. It is translated as CASSLDLRRGHNYGYTF.

This clonotype was observed a few times. The rearrangement uses TRBV29-1 and TRBJ1-4; D not certain. In germline, CDR1 is SQVTM, CDR2 ANQGSEA. Between the trimmed V and J ends, which lost 3 bases and 7 bases, there was a span of 15 bases. The CDR3 is 14 residues long. The CDR3 DNA sequence: TGCAGCGTTGACTGGGGAAGGCAATGTGAAAAACTGTTTTTT. The encoded protein is CSVDWGRQCEKLFF.

The gene calls are TRBV20-1 and TRBJ1-5; 11 bases agree with TRBD1. This CDR3 spans 14 amino acids. J was trimmed by 6 bases and V by 6 bases; bases with no gene match: 7. Germline CDR1 reads DFQATT; CDR2 reads SNEGSKA (reference sequence). CDR3 in amino acids: CSAPTGTGGQPQHF. The DNA of the CDR3 is TGCAGTGCACCTACTGGGACAGGGGGTCAGCCCCAGCATTTT.

This clonotype was observed many times. The rearrangement links TRBV6-5 to TRBJ1-2; 7 nucleotides align to TRBD1. This CDR3 spans 14 amino acids. CDR1 MNHEY and CDR2 SVGAGI come from the germline V gene. Unmatched junction bases numbered 6, after V lost 4 bases and J lost 4 bases. The CDR3 DNA sequence: TGTGCCAGCAGTTCCCCCGGGACAGCCTATGGCTACACCTTC. Translation: CASSSPGTAYGYTF.

The rearrangement uses TRBV12-3 or TRBV12-4 and TRBJ2-2; D possibly corresponds to TRBD1 (6 bases). The V gene lost 3 bases and the J gene lost 7 bases, with 12 bases spanning the gap. The CDR3 is 14 residues long. The CDR3: CASSFRGGDGELFF. The CDR3 nucleotides read TGTGCCAGCAGTTTCAGGGGTGGAGACGGGGAGCTGTTTTTT.

This clonotype has at least ten counts. This chain uses TRBV21-1 with TRBJ2-1. TRBV21-1 constitutes a pseudogene. The CDR3 extends over 13 amino acids. The CDR3 nucleotides are TGTGCCAGCAGCCTAGCGACAGACAATGAGCAGTTCTTC. It specifies CASSLATDNEQFF.

Turning to this clonotype: Just one base apart from a much larger clone, this may be a read error. The chain has TRBV2 and TRBJ2-1; D perhaps matches TRBD2 (5 bases). In germline, CDR1 is SNHLY, CDR2 FYNNEI. The CDR3 has 14 residues. CDR3 loop: CATTTRASYNEHFF. The CDR3 DNA reads as TGTGCCACCACAACGAGGGCTTCCTACAATGAGCACTTCTTC. Full variable domain (outside the CDR3, taken from reference TRBV2 and TRBJ2-1): EPEVTQTPSHQVTQMGQEVILRCVPISNHLYFYWYRQILGQKVEFLVSFYNNEISEKSEIFDDQFSVERPDGSNFTLKIRSTKLEDSAMYFCATTTRASYNEHFFGPGTRLTVL.

This clonotype has more than one count but fewer than ten. J is TRBJ2-5 and V is TRBV9, with TRBD2 identical over 10 bases. Germline CDR1 reads SGDLS; CDR2 reads YYNGEE. The CDR3 spans 14 residues. The ends lost 2 bases at V and 5 bases at J; junction bases unmatched: 3. The CDR3 bases are TGTGCCAGCAGCGTTCTAGCGGGAGACGAGACCCAGTACTTC. Translating gives CASSVLAGDETQYF.

This clonotype occurred many times. V is TRBV3-1 and J is TRBJ1-6; TRBD1 matches 7 bases. The V and J ends lost 4 bases and 9 bases, in that order; junction bases with no gene match: 6. CDR1 and CDR2 (germline): LGHDT, YNNKEL (reference sequence). The CDR3 is made up of 14 amino acids. CDR3 nucleotides: TGTGCCAGCAGCCTGACAGGGCTGGTTTCACCCCTCCACTTT. Amino acid sequence: CASSLTGLVSPLHF.

This clonotype showed up many times. V gene TRBV20-1 combines with J gene TRBJ1-1, with D hard to call. V was cut by 5 bases and J by 5 bases, with 9 bases left in between. The CDR3 has 11 amino acids. CDR1 and CDR2 from the germline V gene are DFQATT and SNEGSKA (reference sequence). The CDR3 loop is CSAQGWTEAFF. For the CDR3, the DNA is TGCAGTGCTCAAGGGTGGACTGAAGCTTTCTTT.

The chain has TRBV27 and TRBJ2-1; D is possibly TRBD1 or TRBD2 (5 bases each). Per germline, CDR1 MNHEY and CDR2 SMNVEV (reference sequence). The CDR3 has 15 residues. V lost 3 bases and J lost 9, with 18 bases in between. Here the CDR3 DNA reads TGTGCCAGCAGTTTCCTTGGCGGGCAGGGCTCTGAGCAGTTCTTC. Its translation: CASSFLGGQGSEQFF.

The chain carries TRBV5-1 and TRBJ2-5; D is uncertain. The V gene lost 0 bases and the J gene lost 5 bases, with 11 bases spanning the gap. Germline CDR1 is SGHRS and CDR2 is YFSETQ. The CDR3 runs 14 residues. CDR3 amino acids: CASSLGSTWETQYF. CDR3 sequence (DNA): TGCGCCAGCAGCTTGGGCTCGACCTGGGAGACCCAGTACTTC.

This clonotype has at least ten counts. The chain carries TRBV7-8 and TRBJ1-3; D gene ambiguous. Trimming stripped 5 bases from V and 0 bases from J, with 14 bases between. The CDR3 is 16 amino acids. CDR1 is SGHVS, CDR2 FQNEAQ, per germline. The CDR3 reads CASSTRAPSSGNTIYF. CDR3 DNA: TGTGCCAGCAGCACCCGGGCTCCTAGCTCTGGAAACACCATATATTTT.

The V and J genes are TRBV29-1 and TRBJ2-1; 7 bases align to TRBD2. The CDR3 sequence is 16 residues long. The ends lost 6 bases at V and 6 bases at J; junction bases unmatched: 17. Per the germline V gene, CDR1 is SQVTM and CDR2 is ANQGSEA. CDR3 bases: TGCAGCGTCCCCCGGGACTATCCCCTCGAGGGCAATGAGCAGTTCTTC. Translation gives CSVPRDYPLEGNEQFF.